The clone carrying this TCR beta chain was counted between two and nine times. Its cognate antigen is unknown. The V and J ends lost 6 bases and 8 bases, in that order; junction bases with no gene match: 2. This CDR3 spans 12 amino acids. Germline CDR1 is MDHEN and CDR2 is SYDVKM. Primers for the PCR totalled 60 Vbeta and 13 Jbeta. This table comes from immunoSEQ multiplex PCR, and its TCRdb copy is limited to in-frame clones, with some not included. The table records about 78,000 clones, more than 65% of them present only once. The data originate from a study of cytomegalovirus exposure and HLA in healthy donors. Points from the study as a whole: Reportedly, fewer N-insertions than the roughly 690-donor mean appeared in an Asian-associated ancestry cluster in a later analysis. A later analysis by the authors found several of the most significant clusters apparently linked to common viral pathogens.

The sample was PBMCs. This chain joins TRBV28 and TRBJ1-4; 8 bases fit TRBD1. The receptor was derived from a woman aged 40 to 50 in good health and CMV-seropositive. The CDR3 DNA is TGTGCCAGCAGGGGGGACAGGGAAAAACTGTTTTTT. Translating it yields CASRGDREKLFF.